This is a list of T cell receptor beta chains from one sample in a study of blood T cells in healthy people across ages. In TCRdb, the 5' RACE reads were re-called with MiXCR into one record per CDR3 protein. The profile shows about 1 million distinct CDR3 sequences, approximately 26% of them singletons. This same sample was also part of a study on T cells of mothers and their children.

Sequenced sample: blood. The source is a girl aged 2 to 9 in good health. Each CDR3 is given with its conserved first and last residue. Fields, in order: D gene, clone size, V gene, J gene, CDR3 DNA, CDR3 protein. D genes are given only for firm matches. Some rows mark clone size as missing; the rest say once, few, many or name a class of expanded clone.

D: NA
size: few
V: TRBV6-1
J: TRBJ2-7
DNA: TGTGCCAGCAGTGCTAAGGGTAACGAGCAGTACTTC
CDR3: CASSAKGNEQYF

D: NA
size: NA
V: TRBV6-4
J: TRBJ2-3
DNA: TGTGCCAGCAGGGACTTTTCGTCGCAGTATTTT
CDR3: CASRDFSSQYF

D: NA
size: NA
V: TRBV4-3
J: TRBJ2-7
DNA: TGCGCCAGCAGCCAAGGAAGGACACCCTCCTACGAGCAGTACTTC
CDR3: CASSQGRTPSYEQYF

D: NA
size: NA
V: TRBV13
J: TRBJ2-1
DNA: TGTGCCAGCAGCTCTGAGGGTCCAGCCCTAAATGAGCAGTTCTTC
CDR3: CASSSEGPALNEQFF

D: TRBD2
size: NA
V: TRBV3-1
J: TRBJ2-7
DNA: TGTGCCAGCAGCCAAGCGGGAGGAAGGTCGGACGAGCAGTACTTC
CDR3: CASSQAGGRSDEQYF

D: TRBD1
size: NA
V: TRBV24-1
J: TRBJ1-2
DNA: TGTGCCACCAGTGATTCGACAGGGAGTACCTATGGCTACACCTTC
CDR3: CATSDSTGSTYGYTF

D: TRBD2
size: NA
V: TRBV3-1
J: TRBJ2-3
DNA: TGTGCCAGCAGCCAAGTCGATTACGGACTAGCGAACACAGATACGCAGTATTTT
CDR3: CASSQVDYGLANTDTQYF

D: NA
size: NA
V: TRBV13
J: TRBJ1-2
DNA: TGTGCCAGCAGTTCCCAAAGGGGGGGGCATGAGGGCTACACCTTC
CDR3: CASSSQRGGHEGYTF

D: TRBD1
size: NA
V: TRBV6-1
J: TRBJ1-5
DNA: TGTGCCAGCAGTGAGACAGGGAAGGGCAATCAGCCCCAGCATTTT
CDR3: CASSETGKGNQPQHF

D: NA
size: few
V: TRBV11-2
J: TRBJ1-2
DNA: TGTGCCAGCAGCAAGACAGGTGACGGTGGCTACACCTTC
CDR3: CASSKTGDGGYTF

D: TRBD1
size: few
V: TRBV29-1
J: TRBJ1-1
DNA: TGCAGCGTTACAGGACAGGGACGGCGGACTGAAGCTTTCTTT
CDR3: CSVTGQGRRTEAFF

D: NA
size: NA
V: TRBV20-1
J: TRBJ2-3
DNA: TGCAGTGCCACGCCGGGAAGCCGAAATACGCAGTATTTT
CDR3: CSATPGSRNTQYF

D: NA
size: few
V: TRBV19
J: TRBJ2-5
DNA: TGTGCCAGTACCTTGGACCAGTACCAAGAGACCCAGTACTTC
CDR3: CASTLDQYQETQYF

D: NA
size: few
V: TRBV5-1
J: TRBJ2-7
DNA: TGCGCCAGCAGCTACTTCCGACGGGACCTTCCGTCCTACGAGCAGTACTTC
CDR3: CASSYFRRDLPSYEQYF

D: NA
size: NA
V: TRBV6-1
J: TRBJ2-7
DNA: TGTGCCAGCAGTGAAGGTGGGGGCGGGGGTCACGAGCAGTACTTC
CDR3: CASSEGGGGGHEQYF

D: TRBD1
size: NA
V: TRBV6-2/TRBV6-3
J: TRBJ1-2
DNA: TGTGCCAGCAGTAATCCGGACAGGCAAGGCTATGGCTACACCTTC
CDR3: CASSNPDRQGYGYTF

D: NA
size: NA
V: TRBV7-2
J: TRBJ2-5
DNA: TGTGCCAGCAGCTTAGGGGGAAAACAAGAGACCCAGTACTTC
CDR3: CASSLGGKQETQYF

D: NA
size: NA
V: TRBV27
J: TRBJ2-1
DNA: TGTGCCAGCAGTTTATCGAGGAGCGGGAATGAGCAGTTCTTC
CDR3: CASSLSRSGNEQFF

D: TRBD2
size: few
V: TRBV20-1
J: TRBJ2-1
DNA: TGCAGTGCTAGGGTCCTAGCGGGAGGGATTTCCTACAATGAGCAGTTCTTC
CDR3: CSARVLAGGISYNEQFF

D: NA
size: few
V: TRBV29-1
J: TRBJ2-6
DNA: TGCAGCGTTCAATCTGGGGCCAACGTCCTGACTTTC
CDR3: CSVQSGANVLTF

D: NA
size: few
V: TRBV7-9
J: TRBJ1-4
DNA: TGTGCCAGCAGCCCGGTCCAGGCGGATGAAAAACTGTTTTTT
CDR3: CASSPVQADEKLFF

D: NA
size: NA
V: TRBV12-3/TRBV12-4
J: TRBJ2-7
DNA: TGTGCCAGCGGAACTTCACTAGTTTTTGGCGAGCAGTACTTC
CDR3: CASGTSLVFGEQYF

D: NA
size: NA
V: TRBV12-3/TRBV12-4
J: TRBJ2-3
DNA: TGCGCCAGCAGTGGCCATAGCTTGTGGCTCGGAGATACGCAGTATTTT
CDR3: CASSGHSLWLGDTQYF

D: NA
size: NA
V: TRBV6-1
J: TRBJ2-3
DNA: TGTGCCAGCAGGTGGGGGGCGTCGTTTGCAGATACGCAGTATTTT
CDR3: CASRWGASFADTQYF

D: NA
size: NA
V: TRBV20-1
J: TRBJ2-5
DNA: TGCAGTGCTAGGGGAATAGAAGAGACCCAGTACTTC
CDR3: CSARGIEETQYF

D: NA
size: NA
V: TRBV4-1
J: TRBJ2-5
DNA: TGCGCCAGCAGCCAATTAGGACAGTCCCAAGAGACCCAGTACTTC
CDR3: CASSQLGQSQETQYF